This T cell receptor (beta chain) was recovered during a study of shared clonotypes between healthy human individuals. Turning to the study itself: Samples came from two female and a few male donors aged 18 to 49. Study outcomes and limitations: Having only a few donors restricted how much genetic and exposure-history diversity was captured.

Of note for this clone: Its matching antigen is unknown.

Trimming pared 3 bases from V and 6 bases from J, leaving 9 bases between. The CDR3 spans 12 residues. Germline assignment: CDR1 SGHVS and CDR2 FQNEAQ. Per the authors' pipeline: Sequence data from immunoSEQ were junction-only and lacked quality scores; consequently, filtering differed. Assay: immunoSEQ multiplex PCR; the TCRdb copy retains only in-frame clones and omits some. D and trimming were read from the DNA, whereas the V and J calls and clone size are those reported in that table. The table includes 400,000 to 600,000 clones, roughly three quarters detected once. The sequencing input was PBMCs. The clonotype comes from a woman aged 40-49 years in good health. Some clones in this sample may be carry-over from other donors' samples. The J gene is TRBJ2-7, the V gene TRBV7-8; D gene ambiguous. The CDR3 loop is CASSFIAAEQYF. Written as DNA, the CDR3 is TGTGCCAGCAGCTTCATAGCAGCCGAGCAGTACTTC.